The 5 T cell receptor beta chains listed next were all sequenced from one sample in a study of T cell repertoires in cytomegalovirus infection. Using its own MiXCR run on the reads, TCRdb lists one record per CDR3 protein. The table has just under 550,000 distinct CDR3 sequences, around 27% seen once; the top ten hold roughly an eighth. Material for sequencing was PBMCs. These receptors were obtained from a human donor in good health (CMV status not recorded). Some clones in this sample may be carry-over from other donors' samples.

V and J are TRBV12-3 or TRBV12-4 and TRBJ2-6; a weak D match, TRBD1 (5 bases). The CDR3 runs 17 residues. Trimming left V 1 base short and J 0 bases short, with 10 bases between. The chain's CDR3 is CASSLGQGLSGANVLTF. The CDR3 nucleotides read TGTGCCAGCAGTTTAGGCCAGGGTCTCTCTGGGGCCAACGTCCTGACTTTC.

The CDR3 here is CASSLDWGMGYEQYF. The CDR3 DNA sequence: TGTGCCAGCAGCTTAGATTGGGGGATGGGCTACGAGCAGTACTTC. V is TRBV7-6 and J is TRBJ2-7; D might be TRBD1 or TRBD2, each matching 5 bases. Per the germline V gene, CDR1 is SGHVS and CDR2 is FNYEAQ. The CDR3 loop spans 15 amino acids. Trimming stripped 1 base from V and 3 bases from J, with 13 bases between.

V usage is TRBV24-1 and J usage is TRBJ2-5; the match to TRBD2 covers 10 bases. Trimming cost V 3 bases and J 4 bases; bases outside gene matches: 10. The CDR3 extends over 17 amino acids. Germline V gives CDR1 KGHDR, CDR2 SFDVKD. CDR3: CATSDLWTSGKGETQYF. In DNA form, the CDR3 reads TGTGCCACCAGTGATCTGTGGACTAGCGGAAAAGGAGAGACCCAGTACTTC.

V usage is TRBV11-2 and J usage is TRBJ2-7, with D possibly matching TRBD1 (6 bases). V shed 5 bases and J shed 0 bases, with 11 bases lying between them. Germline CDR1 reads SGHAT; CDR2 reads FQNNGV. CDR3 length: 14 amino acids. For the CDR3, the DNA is TGTGCCAGCAGCCCCCGGACAGCCTCCTACGAGCAGTACGTC. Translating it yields CASSPRTASYEQYV.

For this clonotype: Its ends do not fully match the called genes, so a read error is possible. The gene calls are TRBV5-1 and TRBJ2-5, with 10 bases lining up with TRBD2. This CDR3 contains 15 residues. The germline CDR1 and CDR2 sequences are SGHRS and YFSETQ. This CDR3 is CASSLVPSGSETQHF. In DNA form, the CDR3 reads TGCGCCAGCAGCTTGGTACCTAGCGGGAGTGAGACCCAGCACTTC.